This TCR beta chain was observed in a study of control samples from healthy donors and cancer patients. Germline V CDR1 and CDR2: SGHTA, FQGNSA. J was trimmed by 1 base and V by 3 bases; bases with no gene match: 3. This CDR3 has 15 amino acids. Assay used: immunoSEQ multiplex PCR; TCRdb lists only in-frame clones, some missing. The data contain about 110,000 clones, approximately 80% of them singletons. Sample: blood. This sequence joins TRBV7-2 and TRBJ1-2, with 9 positions matching TRBD1. The clonotype was recovered from a young man in good health. This chain's CDR3 is CASSFRDRVNYGYTF. The DNA for the CDR3 is TGTGCCAGCAGCTTTCGGGACAGGGTTAACTATGGCTACACCTTC.